This TCR beta chain was sequenced during a study of blood T cells in healthy people across ages. Overall study findings and caveats: Both naive CD4+ cell counts and diversity were greater in long-lived donors than in aged donors.

This clonotype was seen more than once but under ten times. Its matching antigen is unknown. Peripheral blood samples of about 10 milliliters were drawn from each donor. A sample-barcoded 5' primer and a J-beta primer mix were used in a second PCR of roughly 7 to 11 cycles. TCRdb fed the 5' RACE reads into MiXCR, producing one record per CDR3 protein. The table records some 710,000 distinct CDR3 sequences, about 24% of them present only once. The germline V gene has CDR1 SGHRS and CDR2 YFSETQ. This CDR3 spans 14 amino acids. The rearrangement links TRBV5-1 to TRBJ2-5; D is unresolved. The J call may be in error: the DNA end matches TRBJ2-7 better. The specimen sequenced was blood. The sequence came from a man aged 65-85 years in good health. The DNA for the CDR3 is TGCGCCAGCAGCCTCGGACCCCCTTCCTACGAGCAGTACTTC. It yields the protein CASSLGPPSYEQYF.